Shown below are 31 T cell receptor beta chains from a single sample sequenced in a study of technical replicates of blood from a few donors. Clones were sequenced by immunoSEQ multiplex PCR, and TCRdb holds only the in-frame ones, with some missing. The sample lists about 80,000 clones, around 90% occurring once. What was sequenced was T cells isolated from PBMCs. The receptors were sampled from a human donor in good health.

CDR3 DNA sequence: TGTGCCAGCAGCCCAGGAGGGTTATTAAGCACCTTC. This translates into CASSPGGLLSTF. The chain uses TRBV7-8 and TRBJ1-2; D is uncertain. V lost 5 bases to trimming and J lost 13 bases, with 17 bases between them. The CDR3 length is 12 residues. Germline lookup yields CDR1 SGHVS and CDR2 FQNEAQ.

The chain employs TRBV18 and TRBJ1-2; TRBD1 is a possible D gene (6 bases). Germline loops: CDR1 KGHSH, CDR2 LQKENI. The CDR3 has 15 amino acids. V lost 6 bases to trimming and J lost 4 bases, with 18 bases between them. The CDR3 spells CASSSSQGQLYGYTF. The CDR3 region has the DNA TGTGCCAGCTCCAGCTCACAGGGCCAGCTCTATGGCTACACCTTC.

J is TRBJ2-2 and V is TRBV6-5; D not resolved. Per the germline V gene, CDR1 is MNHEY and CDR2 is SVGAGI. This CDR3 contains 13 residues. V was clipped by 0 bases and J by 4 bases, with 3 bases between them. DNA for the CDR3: TGTGCCAGCAGTTACTCCTCCACCGGGGAGCTGTTTTTT. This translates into CASSYSSTGELFF.

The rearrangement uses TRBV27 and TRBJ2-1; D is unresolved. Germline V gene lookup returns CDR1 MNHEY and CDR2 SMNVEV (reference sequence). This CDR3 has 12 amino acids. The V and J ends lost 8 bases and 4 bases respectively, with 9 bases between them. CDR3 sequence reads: CASYDSYNEQFF. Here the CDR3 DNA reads TGTGCCAGCTACGACTCGTACAATGAGCAGTTCTTC.

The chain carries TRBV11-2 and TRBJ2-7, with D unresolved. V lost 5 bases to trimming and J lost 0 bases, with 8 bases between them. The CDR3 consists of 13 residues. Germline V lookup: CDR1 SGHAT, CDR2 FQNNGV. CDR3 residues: CASSKSFSYEQYF. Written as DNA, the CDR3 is TGTGCCAGCAGCAAATCATTCTCCTACGAGCAGTACTTC. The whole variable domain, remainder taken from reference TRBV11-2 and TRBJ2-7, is EAGVAQSPRYKIIEKRQSVAFWCNPISGHATLYWYQQILGQGPKLLIQFQNNGVVDDSQLPKDRFSAERLKGVDSTLKIQPAKLEDSAVYLCASSKSFSYEQYFGPGTRLTVT.

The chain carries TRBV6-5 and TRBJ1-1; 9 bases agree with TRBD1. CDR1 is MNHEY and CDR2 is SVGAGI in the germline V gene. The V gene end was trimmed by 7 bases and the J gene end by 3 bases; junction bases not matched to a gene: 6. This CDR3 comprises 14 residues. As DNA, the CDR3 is TGTGCCAGCACAGACAGGGGGGGGGACACTGAAGCTTTCTTT. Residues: CASTDRGGDTEAFF.

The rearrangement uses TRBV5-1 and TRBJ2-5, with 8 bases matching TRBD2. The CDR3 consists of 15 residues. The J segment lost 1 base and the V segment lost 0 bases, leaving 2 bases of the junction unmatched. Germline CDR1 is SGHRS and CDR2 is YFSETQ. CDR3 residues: CASSLEAGVQETQYF. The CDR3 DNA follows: TGCGCCAGCAGCTTGGAAGCGGGAGTCCAAGAGACCCAGTACTTC.

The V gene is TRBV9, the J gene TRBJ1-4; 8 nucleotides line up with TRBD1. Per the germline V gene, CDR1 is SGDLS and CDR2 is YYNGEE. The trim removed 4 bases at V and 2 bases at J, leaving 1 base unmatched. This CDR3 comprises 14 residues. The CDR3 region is CASSWTGTNEKLFF. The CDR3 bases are TGTGCCAGCAGCTGGACAGGGACTAATGAAAAACTGTTTTTT.

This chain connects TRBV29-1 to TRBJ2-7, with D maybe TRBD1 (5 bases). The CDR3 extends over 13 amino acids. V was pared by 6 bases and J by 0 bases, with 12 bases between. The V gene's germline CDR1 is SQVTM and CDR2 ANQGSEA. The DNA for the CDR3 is TGCAGCGTAGGGGAAGACAGCTCCTACGAGCAGTACTTC. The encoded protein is CSVGEDSSYEQYF.

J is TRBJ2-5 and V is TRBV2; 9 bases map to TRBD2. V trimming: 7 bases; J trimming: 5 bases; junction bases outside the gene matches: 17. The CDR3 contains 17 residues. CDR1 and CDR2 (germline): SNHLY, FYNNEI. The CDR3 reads CASTRRGAGGPGETQYF. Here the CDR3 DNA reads TGTGCCAGCACAAGAAGGGGTGCGGGAGGGCCCGGGGAGACCCAGTACTTC.

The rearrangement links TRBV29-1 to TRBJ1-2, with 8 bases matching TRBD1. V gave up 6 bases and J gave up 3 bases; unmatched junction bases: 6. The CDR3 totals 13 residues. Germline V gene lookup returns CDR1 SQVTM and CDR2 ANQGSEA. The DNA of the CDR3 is TGCAGCGTAGGAGACAGGGGAGACTATGGCTACACCTTC. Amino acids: CSVGDRGDYGYTF.

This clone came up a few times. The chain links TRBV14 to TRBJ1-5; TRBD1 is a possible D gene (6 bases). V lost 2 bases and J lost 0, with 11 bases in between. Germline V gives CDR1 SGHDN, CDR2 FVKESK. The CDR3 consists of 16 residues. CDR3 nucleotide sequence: TGTGCCAGCAGCCAACAGGGGCTCTATAGCAATCAGCCCCAGCATTTT. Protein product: CASSQQGLYSNQPQHF. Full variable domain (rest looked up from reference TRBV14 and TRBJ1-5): EAGVTQFPSHSVIEKGQTVTLRCDPISGHDNLYWYRRVMGKEIKFLLHFVKESKQDESGMPNNRFLAERTGGTYSTLKVQPAELEDSGVYFCASSQQGLYSNQPQHFGDGTRLSIL.

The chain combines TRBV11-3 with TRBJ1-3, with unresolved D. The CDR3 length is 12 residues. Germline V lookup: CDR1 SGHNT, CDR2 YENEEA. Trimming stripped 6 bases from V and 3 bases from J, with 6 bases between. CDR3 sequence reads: CASSPGGNTIYF. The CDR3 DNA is TGTGCCAGCAGTCCGGGTGGAAACACCATATATTTT.

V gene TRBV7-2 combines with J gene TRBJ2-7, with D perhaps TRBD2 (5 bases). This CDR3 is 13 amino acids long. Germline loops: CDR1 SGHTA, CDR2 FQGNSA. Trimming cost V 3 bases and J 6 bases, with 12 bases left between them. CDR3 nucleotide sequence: TGTGCCAGCAGCTTTTTGGAGGCCTCCGAGCAGTACTTC. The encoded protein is CASSFLEASEQYF.

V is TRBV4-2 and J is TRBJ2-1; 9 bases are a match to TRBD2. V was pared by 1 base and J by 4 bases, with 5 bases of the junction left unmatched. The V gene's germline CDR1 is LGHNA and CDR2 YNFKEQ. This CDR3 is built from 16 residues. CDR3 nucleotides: TGTGCCAGCAGCCAAGTACCTAGCGGGACATACAATGAGCAGTTCTTC. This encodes CASSQVPSGTYNEQFF.

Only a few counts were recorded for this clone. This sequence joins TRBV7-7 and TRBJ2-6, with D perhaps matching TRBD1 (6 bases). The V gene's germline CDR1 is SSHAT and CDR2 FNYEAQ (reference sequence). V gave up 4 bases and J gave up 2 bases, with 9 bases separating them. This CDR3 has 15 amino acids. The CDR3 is CASSSRTAGANVLTF. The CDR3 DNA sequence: TGTGCCAGCAGCTCTCGGACAGCTGGGGCCAACGTCCTGACTTTC.

The CDR3 protein is CASSYEAMNTGELFF. CDR3 nucleotide sequence: TGTGCCAGCAGTTACGAAGCAATGAACACCGGGGAGCTGTTTTTT. This chain uses TRBV6-6 with TRBJ2-2; D unresolved. This CDR3 has 15 residues. V lost 2 bases, J lost 1 base, and 8 bases lay in between. The germline CDR1 and CDR2 sequences are MNHNY and SVGAGI (reference sequence).

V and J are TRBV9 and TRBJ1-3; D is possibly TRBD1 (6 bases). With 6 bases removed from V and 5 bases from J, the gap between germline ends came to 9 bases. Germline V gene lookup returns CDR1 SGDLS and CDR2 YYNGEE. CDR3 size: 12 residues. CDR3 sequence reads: CASTDRRNTIYF. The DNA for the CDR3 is TGTGCCAGCACCGACAGGAGAAACACCATATATTTT.

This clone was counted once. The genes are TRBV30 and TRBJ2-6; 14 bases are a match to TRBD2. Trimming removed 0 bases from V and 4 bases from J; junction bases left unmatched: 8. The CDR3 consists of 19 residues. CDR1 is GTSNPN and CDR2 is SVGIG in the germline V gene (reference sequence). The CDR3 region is CAWSVRRTSGRSGANVLTF. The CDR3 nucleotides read TGTGCCTGGAGTGTACGCCGGACTAGCGGGAGGTCGGGGGCCAACGTCCTGACTTTC.

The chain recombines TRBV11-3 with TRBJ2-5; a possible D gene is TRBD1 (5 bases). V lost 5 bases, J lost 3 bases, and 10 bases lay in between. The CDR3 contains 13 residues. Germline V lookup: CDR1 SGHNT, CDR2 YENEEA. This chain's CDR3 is CASSPDREETQYF. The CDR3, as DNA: TGTGCCAGCAGCCCCGACAGAGAAGAGACCCAGTACTTC.

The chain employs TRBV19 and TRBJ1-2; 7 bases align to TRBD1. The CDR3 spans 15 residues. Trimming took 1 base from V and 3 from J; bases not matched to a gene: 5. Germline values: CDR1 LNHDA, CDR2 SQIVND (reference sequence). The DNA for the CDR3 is TGTGCCAGTAGTATAGTGACCGGGACAGACTATGGCTACACCTTC. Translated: CASSIVTGTDYGYTF.

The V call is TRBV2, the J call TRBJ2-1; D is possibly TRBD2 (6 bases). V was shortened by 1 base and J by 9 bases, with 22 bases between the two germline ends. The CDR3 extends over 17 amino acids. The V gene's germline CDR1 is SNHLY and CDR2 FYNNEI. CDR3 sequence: CASSEGAIVLAPGEQFF. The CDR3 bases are TGTGCCAGCAGTGAAGGGGCCATCGTACTAGCTCCAGGTGAGCAGTTCTTC.

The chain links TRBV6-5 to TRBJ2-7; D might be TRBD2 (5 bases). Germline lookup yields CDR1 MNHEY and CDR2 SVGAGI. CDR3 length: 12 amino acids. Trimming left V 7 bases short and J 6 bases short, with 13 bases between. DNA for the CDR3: TGTGCCAGCAATCGGGGTGAGGGCGAGCAGTACTTC. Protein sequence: CASNRGEGEQYF.

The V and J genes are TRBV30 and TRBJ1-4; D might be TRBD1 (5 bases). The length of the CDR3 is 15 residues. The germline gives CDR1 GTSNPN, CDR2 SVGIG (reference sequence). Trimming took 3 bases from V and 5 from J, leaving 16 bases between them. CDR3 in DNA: TGTGCCTGGAGAAGGGGCCTCGGCGGAAATGAAAAACTGTTTTTT. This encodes CAWRRGLGGNEKLFF.

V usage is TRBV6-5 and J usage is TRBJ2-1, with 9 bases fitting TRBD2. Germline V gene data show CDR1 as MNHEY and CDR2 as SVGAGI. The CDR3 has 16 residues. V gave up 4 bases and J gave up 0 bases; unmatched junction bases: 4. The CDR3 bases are TGTGCCAGCAGTTGGCTAGCGGGAAACTCCTACAATGAGCAGTTCTTC. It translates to CASSWLAGNSYNEQFF.

The CDR3: CASSVGGRELFF. CDR3 in DNA: TGTGCCAGCAGCGTAGGAGGAAGGGAGCTGTTTTTT. The chain employs TRBV9 and TRBJ2-2; no reliable D call. CDR3 length: 12 residues. Trimming took 0 bases from V and 9 from J, leaving 6 bases between them. CDR1 SGDLS and CDR2 YYNGEE come from the germline V gene. Looking up the rest from reference TRBV9 and TRBJ2-2 gives the full variable domain: DSGVTQTPKHLITATGQRVTLRCSPRSGDLSVYWYQQSLDQGLQFLIQYYNGEERAKGNILERFSAQQFPDLHSELNLSSLELGDSALYFCASSVGGRELFFGEGSRLTVL.

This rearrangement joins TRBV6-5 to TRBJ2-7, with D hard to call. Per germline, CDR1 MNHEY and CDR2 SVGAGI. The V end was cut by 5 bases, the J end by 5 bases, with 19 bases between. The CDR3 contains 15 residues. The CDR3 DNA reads TGTGCCAGCAGTCACTACAGTTTCGTTCGTAACGAGCAGTACTTC. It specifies CASSHYSFVRNEQYF.

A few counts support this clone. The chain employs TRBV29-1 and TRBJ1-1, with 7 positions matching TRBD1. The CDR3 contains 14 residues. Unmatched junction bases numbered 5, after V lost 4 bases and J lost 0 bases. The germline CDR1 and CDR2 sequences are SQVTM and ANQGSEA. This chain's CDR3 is CSVAGGSLNTEAFF. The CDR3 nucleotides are TGCAGCGTTGCAGGGGGTAGCTTGAACACTGAAGCTTTCTTT. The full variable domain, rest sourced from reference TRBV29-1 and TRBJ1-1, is SAVISQKPSRDICQRGTSLTIQCQVDSQVTMMFWYRQQPGQSLTLIATANQGSEATYESGFVIDKFPISRPNLTFSTLTVSNMSPEDSSIYLCSVAGGSLNTEAFFGQGTRLTVV.

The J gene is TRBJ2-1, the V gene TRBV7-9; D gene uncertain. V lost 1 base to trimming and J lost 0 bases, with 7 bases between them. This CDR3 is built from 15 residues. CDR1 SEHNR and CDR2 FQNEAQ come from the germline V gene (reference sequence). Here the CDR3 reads CASSLGWSSYNEQFF. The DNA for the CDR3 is TGTGCCAGCAGCTTAGGATGGAGCTCCTACAATGAGCAGTTCTTC.

CDR3 protein: CASKVTSGSFYEQYF. Here the CDR3 DNA reads TGTGCCAGCAAAGTGACTAGCGGGAGTTTCTACGAGCAGTACTTC. The chain carries TRBV2 and TRBJ2-7, with 12 bases aligning to TRBD2. Trimming removed 7 bases from V and 3 bases from J; junction bases left unmatched: 7. CDR1 SNHLY and CDR2 FYNNEI come from the germline V gene. The CDR3 consists of 15 residues.

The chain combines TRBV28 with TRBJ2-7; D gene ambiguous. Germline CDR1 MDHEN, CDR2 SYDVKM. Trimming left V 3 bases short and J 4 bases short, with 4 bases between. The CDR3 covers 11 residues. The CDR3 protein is CASSFGYEQYF. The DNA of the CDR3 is TGTGCCAGCAGTTTCGGGTACGAGCAGTACTTC.